A selection of T cell receptor beta chains follows, all from one sample in a study of cytomegalovirus exposure and HLA in healthy donors. Method: immunoSEQ multiplex PCR; TCRdb's copy keeps in-frame clones and lacks some. This table has 150,000 to 200,000 clones, around two thirds appearing once. The material sequenced was PBMCs. The receptors here all came from a man aged 40-50 years in good health and CMV-seronegative. CDR3s include the opening cysteine and the closing phenylalanine or tryptophan. A D gene is named only where the DNA matches it firmly. For some rows the clone size is stated as once, few or many, or as a class when expanded; others skip it.

TRBV5-1	TRBD1	-	TRBJ2-7	CASSSDRASSYEQYF	TGCGCCAGCAGCTCAGACAGGGCAAGCTCCTACGAGCAGTACTTC
TRBV6-6	TRBD1	few	TRBJ1-1	CASSQGQPNTEAFF	TGTGCCAGCAGTCAGGGACAGCCTAACACTGAAGCTTTCTTT
TRBV11-1	TRBD2	few	TRBJ2-1	CASSSMTLAGVIRNEQFF	TGTGCCAGCAGCTCCATGACTCTAGCGGGAGTTATTCGGAATGAGCAGTTCTTC
TRBV4-3	TRBD2	-	TRBJ2-7	CASSQGGSSEQYF	TGCGCCAGCAGCCAAGGCGGGAGTAGTGAGCAGTACTTC
TRBV19	TRBD1	once	TRBJ1-6	CASSTTGDGSPLHF	TGTGCCAGTAGTACGACAGGGGACGGGTCACCCCTCCACTTT
TRBV5-1	-	-	TRBJ2-1	CASTRGYYNEQFF	TGCGCCAGCACCAGGGGATACTACAATGAGCAGTTCTTC
TRBV30	-	-	TRBJ2-7	CAWSRNEQYF	TGTGCCTGGAGTAGAAACGAGCAGTACTTC
TRBV18	-	once	TRBJ1-2	CASSPTQGGFYGYTF	TGTGCCAGCTCACCGACCCAGGGTGGTTTCTATGGCTACACCTTC
TRBV16	-	few	TRBJ1-5	CASSQAGLDQPQHF	TGTGCCAGCAGCCAAGCAGGGTTGGATCAGCCCCAGCATTTT
TRBV6-4	TRBD1	-	TRBJ2-6	CASSDPGTGVGANVLTF	TGTGCCAGCAGTGACCCGGGGACAGGGGTTGGGGCCAACGTCCTGACTTTC
TRBV5-6	TRBD1	-	TRBJ2-3	CASSLGMGQATDTQYF	TGTGCCAGCAGCTTGGGGATGGGACAGGCCACAGATACGCAGTATTTT
TRBV10-3	TRBD1	-	TRBJ2-7	CAISEGTGGYEQYF	TGTGCCATCAGTGAGGGGACAGGGGGCTACGAGCAGTACTTC
TRBV11-2	-	few	TRBJ1-6	CASSLDPRGLGGPLHF	TGTGCCAGCAGCTTAGATCCTCGGGGCCTGGGAGGGCCCCTCCACTTT
TRBV9	TRBD1	-	TRBJ2-2	CASSVEWGQGRSGELFF	TGTGCCAGCAGCGTAGAGTGGGGACAGGGACGGTCCGGGGAGCTGTTTTTT
TRBV5-6	-	few	TRBJ2-3	CASSFNSGGTDTQYF	TGTGCCAGCAGCTTTAATAGCGGAGGCACAGATACGCAGTATTTT
TRBV7-2	-	few	TRBJ2-1	CASSFRQGRHGEQFF	TGTGCCAGCAGCTTCAGGCAGGGGCGGCACGGCGAGCAGTTCTTC
TRBV6-5	TRBD1	-	TRBJ1-2	CASTTGFGVDGYTF	TGTGCCAGTACGACAGGGTTCGGGGTTGATGGCTACACCTTC
TRBV19	-	-	TRBJ1-1	CASYLQGHTEAFF	TGTGCCAGTTACTTACAGGGACACACTGAAGCTTTCTTT
TRBV28	-	-	TRBJ1-2	CASSSLTVFYGYTF	TGTGCCAGCAGTTCCTTGACAGTCTTTTATGGCTACACCTTC
TRBV5-1	-	-	TRBJ2-3	CASTFNTDTQYF	TGCGCCAGCACCTTCAACACAGATACGCAGTATTTT
TRBV4-2	-	-	TRBJ1-5	CASSQEGSGGNQPQHF	TGTGCCAGCAGCCAAGAAGGTTCCGGGGGCAATCAGCCCCAGCATTTT
TRBV5-1	TRBD1	-	TRBJ1-4	CASSVDRGHNEKLFF	TGCGCCAGCAGCGTCGACAGGGGACATAATGAAAAACTGTTTTTT
TRBV7-3	TRBD2	-	TRBJ2-3	CASSLMWTSSTDTQYF	TGTGCCAGCAGCTTAATGTGGACTAGCAGCACAGATACGCAGTATTTT
TRBV30	-	once	TRBJ2-4	CAWSAGGTKNIQYF	TGTGCCTGGAGTGCCGGGGGTACAAAAAACATTCAGTACTTC
TRBV11-2	-	-	TRBJ1-4	CASSLVGGRVNEKLFF	TGTGCCAGCAGCTTAGTGGGCGGCAGGGTTAATGAAAAACTGTTTTTT
TRBV2	-	-	TRBJ1-1	CASSRDSIMNTEAFF	TGTGCCAGCAGCCGGGATTCGATCATGAACACTGAAGCTTTCTTT
TRBV27	TRBD1	few	TRBJ2-7	CASARQGLFSYEQYF	TGTGCCAGCGCCAGACAGGGGCTTTTCTCCTACGAGCAGTACTTC
TRBV9	-	-	TRBJ2-7	CASRTWAAPGRGPYEQYF	TGTGCCAGCAGAACGTGGGCAGCCCCGGGTCGGGGTCCCTACGAGCAGTACTTC